Reported below is one T cell receptor beta chain. Its antigen is unidentified. These data come from a study of T cells in Graves' hyperthyroidism and ophthalmopathy. Template material for amplifying TCR beta CDR3 regions consisted of RNA transcripts. With the HTBI primer set, the TCR CDR3 went through a first round of RT-PCR. TCRdb processed the multiplex PCR reads anew with MiXCR; each CDR3 protein has one entry. The data show a few hundred thousand distinct CDR3 sequences, roughly 50% seen once. Study-level results: Most clonotypes that expanded in the thyroid above 0.001 also showed up in blood. A model built on 13 V-J features separated ophthalmopathy from stable hyperthyroidism.

This CDR3 contains 14 residues. J lost 4 bases, V lost 11 bases, and 12 bases had no gene match. CDR1 is KGHDR and CDR2 is SFDVKD in the germline V gene. This sequence was found in a woman in her late teens or twenties with Graves' hyperthyroidism. The chain couples TRBV24-1 to TRBJ2-7; 8 nucleotides line up with TRBD2. The sequencing input was peripheral blood or thyroid tissue (not recorded which). CDR3 in amino acids: CASSLAEREYEQYF. CDR3 bases: TGTGCCAGCAGCCTGGCAGAGCGGGAGTACGAGCAGTACTTC.